The present entry profiles one T cell receptor beta chain with its context. Its antigen is undetermined. The data stem from a study of cytomegalovirus exposure and HLA in healthy donors. Study results and caveats: Later analysis found that TCR beta chains associated with HLA were more clonally expanded than other, equally common chains. About 87% or about 30% of the time was how often most TCR beta V segments were productive, according to an earlier analysis.

Germline CDR1 SGHVS, CDR2 FQNEAQ. The CDR3 spans 13 residues. Trimming shortened V by 3 bases and J by 1 base, and 6 bases separated the two germline ends. The PCR was carried out with 60 Vbeta primers and 13 Jbeta primers. Clones were read by immunoSEQ multiplex PCR, and TCRdb kept only the in-frame ones, dropping some. The sample shows over 100,000 clones, around 63% of them seen only once. The rearrangement uses TRBV7-8 and TRBJ1-1, with D unresolved. The TCR comes from a man in his forties in good health and CMV-seropositive. Sample: PBMCs. CDR3: CASSFQENTEAFF. CDR3 bases: TGTGCCAGCAGCTTTCAGGAGAACACTGAAGCTTTCTTT.